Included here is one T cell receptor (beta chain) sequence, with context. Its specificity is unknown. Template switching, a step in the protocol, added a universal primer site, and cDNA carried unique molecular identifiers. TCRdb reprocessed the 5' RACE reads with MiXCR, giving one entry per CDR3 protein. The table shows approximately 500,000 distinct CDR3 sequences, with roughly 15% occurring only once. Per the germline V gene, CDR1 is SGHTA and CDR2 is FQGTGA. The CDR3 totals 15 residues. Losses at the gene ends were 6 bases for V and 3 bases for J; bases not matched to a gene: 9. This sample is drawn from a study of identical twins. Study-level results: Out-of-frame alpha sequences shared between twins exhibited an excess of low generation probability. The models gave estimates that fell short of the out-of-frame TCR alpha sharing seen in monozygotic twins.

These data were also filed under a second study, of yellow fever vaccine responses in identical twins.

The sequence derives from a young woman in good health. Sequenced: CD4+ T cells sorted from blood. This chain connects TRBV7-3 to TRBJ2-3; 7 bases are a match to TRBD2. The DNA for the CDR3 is TGTGCCAGCAGTCCTGGACTAGTGGATACAGATACGCAGTATTTT. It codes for CASSPGLVDTDTQYF.